One sample yielded the 27 T cell receptor beta chains listed below, sequenced in a study of T-cell memory formation after mild COVID-19. Using its own MiXCR run on the 5' RACE reads, TCRdb lists one record per CDR3 protein. Here the sample spans 400,000 to 450,000 distinct CDR3 sequences, about a sixth being singletons. The sample consisted of PBMCs or a T cell subset sorted from them (not recorded which). These receptors originate from a man younger than 35 who had mild COVID-19 (a few samples of this study predate the infection). Cell type and time point are not known.

V and J are TRBV4-1 and TRBJ2-5; D is possibly TRBD1 (6 bases). V was clipped by 1 base and J by 9 bases, with 9 bases between them. CDR3 length: 12 amino acids. Germline V gene sequence: CDR1 MGHRA, CDR2 YSYEKL. The CDR3 sequence: CASSQARGAQYF. DNA of the CDR3: TGCGCCAGCAGCCAAGCCAGGGGAGCCCAGTACTTC.

The chain employs TRBV6-5 and TRBJ2-5; the D is unclear. V lost 5 bases and J 2 bases, leaving 12 bases between the germline ends. This CDR3 region has 14 residues. CDR1 is MNHEY, CDR2 SVGAGI, per germline. The CDR3, as DNA: TGTGCCAGCAGTCTCCTGGTGAAACAAGAGACCCAGTACTTC. It yields the protein CASSLLVKQETQYF.

The chain has TRBV2 and TRBJ1-6; D unresolved. The CDR3 covers 14 residues. The ends were cut back, 1 base at V and 4 bases at J, with 5 bases in the middle. Looked up from germline, CDR1 is SNHLY and CDR2 is FYNNEI. The CDR3 coding sequence is TGTGCCAGCAGTGAAGTAGATTATAATTCACCCCTCCACTTT. Its translation: CASSEVDYNSPLHF. The whole variable domain, remainder taken from reference TRBV2 and TRBJ1-6, is EPEVTQTPSHQVTQMGQEVILRCVPISNHLYFYWYRQILGQKVEFLVSFYNNEISEKSEIFDDQFSVERPDGSNFTLKIRSTKLEDSAMYFCASSEVDYNSPLHFGNGTRLTVT.

This clonotype was seen repeatedly, ten times or more. This chain joins TRBV29-1 and TRBJ2-2; D possibly corresponds to TRBD1 (6 bases). The germline gives CDR1 SQVTM, CDR2 ANQGSEA. The CDR3 covers 14 residues. V lost 6 bases and J lost 1, with 12 bases in between. The CDR3 is CSVSGVLNTGELFF. CDR3 DNA sequence: TGCAGCGTCTCAGGGGTTTTGAACACCGGGGAGCTGTTTTTT.

J is TRBJ2-5 and V is TRBV6-4; 8 bases agree with TRBD1. The germline V gene encodes CDR1 MRHNA and CDR2 SNTAGT. V trimming: 8 bases; J trimming: 3 bases; junction bases outside the gene matches: 8. The CDR3 is 14 residues long. The CDR3 reads CASSPRTGKETQYF. In DNA, the CDR3 is TGTGCCAGCTCTCCCAGGACAGGGAAAGAGACCCAGTACTTC.

This clonotype turned up a few times. The chain uses TRBV4-1 and TRBJ2-1; perhaps TRBD2 as D (6 bases). V was cut by 1 base and J by 15 bases, with 25 bases left in between. Germline V gives CDR1 MGHRA, CDR2 YSYEKL. This CDR3 spans 16 amino acids. The CDR3 DNA reads as TGCGCCAGCAGCCAAGTTGCGGGACCCCCTCTATACATCCGGTTCTTC. Protein sequence: CASSQVAGPPLYIRFF.

V gene TRBV2 combines with J gene TRBJ1-5, with 10 positions matching TRBD1. Losses at the gene ends were 7 bases for V and 7 bases for J; bases not matched to a gene: 7. The CDR3 extends over 14 amino acids. Looked up from germline, CDR1 is SNHLY and CDR2 is FYNNEI. CDR3 amino acids: CASTRDRGDQPQHF. As DNA, the CDR3 is TGTGCCAGCACCCGGGACAGGGGAGACCAGCCCCAGCATTTT.

This chain joins TRBV7-2 and TRBJ2-6, with D unresolved. The V and J ends lost 3 bases and 0 bases respectively, with 9 bases between them. The CDR3 spans 16 residues. Germline V gene data show CDR1 as SGHTA and CDR2 as FQGNSA. The CDR3 DNA reads as TGTGCCAGCAGCTTGTCGCTGAACTCTGGGGCCAACGTCCTGACTTTC. It codes for CASSLSLNSGANVLTF. Full variable domain (rest looked up from reference TRBV7-2 and TRBJ2-6): GAGVSQSPSNKVTEKGKDVELRCDPISGHTALYWYRQSLGQGLEFLIYFQGNSAPDKSGLPSDRFSAERTGGSVSTLTIQRTQQEDSAVYLCASSLSLNSGANVLTFGAGSRLTVL.

Ten or more counts support this clonotype. The CDR3 protein is CASSLYQARSYEQYV. The CDR3 DNA reads as TGTGCCAGCAGCCTTTATCAGGCTAGGTCCTACGAGCAGTACGTC. This chain links TRBV7-8 with TRBJ2-7; no firm D call. V shed 5 bases and J shed 1 base, with 15 bases lying between them. Germline V CDR1 and CDR2: SGHVS, FQNEAQ. The CDR3 loop spans 15 amino acids.

The chain recombines TRBV12-3 or TRBV12-4 with TRBJ2-7; D might be TRBD1 or TRBD2, each matching 6 bases. The CDR3 runs 13 residues. The ends were cut back, 5 bases at V and 7 bases at J, with 15 bases in the middle. The CDR3 DNA is TGTGCCAGCAGTCAGGACTGGAGGGGGGAGCAGTACTTC. Protein sequence: CASSQDWRGEQYF.

The chain couples TRBV4-1 to TRBJ2-5, with D possibly matching TRBD1 (5 bases). CDR3 size: 13 residues. V was trimmed by 8 bases and J by 2 bases, leaving 12 bases between them. The V gene's germline CDR1 is MGHRA and CDR2 YSYEKL. The chain's CDR3 is CASGRGYQETQYF. The CDR3 coding sequence is TGCGCCAGCGGAAGGGGCTATCAAGAGACCCAGTACTTC.

In the case of this clonotype: At one end, the junction sequence differs from germline, possibly due to a read error. This chain uses TRBV7-8 with TRBJ2-1; a possible D gene is TRBD2 (6 bases). CDR1 is SGHVS, CDR2 FQNEAQ, per germline. The CDR3 extends over 12 amino acids. CDR3 loop: CDSSSGGPEQFF. Written as DNA, the CDR3 is TGTGACAGCAGCTCCGGAGGGCCTGAGCAGTTCTTC.

The gene calls are TRBV7-8 and TRBJ2-7; TRBD2 agrees at 7 bases. There are 17 residues in the CDR3. The germline V gene has CDR1 SGHVS and CDR2 FQNEAQ. V lost 0 bases and J lost 4; bases outside the gene matches: 12. The CDR3 DNA is TGTGCCAGCAGCTTAGCGCGACTAGCACTAGGGTTATACGAGCAGTACGTC. This translates into CASSLARLALGLYEQYV.

This clonotype has a handful of counts. V gene TRBV29-1 combines with J gene TRBJ1-1, with D hard to call. Germline CDR1 and CDR2: SQVTM and ANQGSEA. The CDR3 covers 12 residues. Trimming shortened V by 4 bases and J by 1 base, and 7 bases separated the two germline ends. CDR3 sequence (DNA): TGCAGCGTTGTGCCAGGGAACACTGAAGCTTTCTTT. Its translation: CSVVPGNTEAFF.

CDR3 region: CASSIVRQGSSYEQYF. CDR3 nucleotide sequence: TGTGCCAGTAGTATAGTCCGACAGGGGAGCTCCTACGAGCAGTACTTC. The rearrangement joins TRBV19 to TRBJ2-7; 8 bases fit TRBD1. Germline lookup yields CDR1 LNHDA and CDR2 SQIVND (reference sequence). The length of the CDR3 is 16 residues. V was pared by 1 base and J by 0 bases, with 5 bases of the junction left unmatched.

This clonotype was observed a few times. The chain is built from TRBV5-1 and TRBJ2-1; 11 bases agree with TRBD2. Trimming at V came to 0 bases and at J to 6 bases, leaving 5 bases not matched to a gene. This CDR3 is built from 16 residues. Germline CDR1 and CDR2: SGHRS and YFSETQ. In DNA, the CDR3 is TGCGCCAGCAGCTTGGCTGGGACTAGCGGCCGCAATGAGCAGTTCTTC. Encoded protein: CASSLAGTSGRNEQFF.

CDR3 residues: CASRPGQGAASPPGTF. CDR3 coding DNA: TGTGCCAGCAGACCAGGCCAGGGGGCGGCTTCTCCCCCCGGCACCTTC. V and J are TRBV28 and TRBJ1-2; the match to TRBD1 covers 8 bases. Germline assignment: CDR1 MDHEN and CDR2 SYDVKM. The CDR3 is 16 amino acids. V was pared by 6 bases and J by 13 bases, with 22 bases of the junction left unmatched.

The J gene is TRBJ2-1, the V gene TRBV11-2, with TRBD2 identical over 10 bases. The ends lost 8 bases at V and 3 bases at J; junction bases unmatched: 7. The CDR3 is made up of 15 amino acids. The germline gives CDR1 SGHAT, CDR2 FQNNGV. The CDR3 nucleotides read TGTGCCAGCGCTAGCGGGGGAGACCTCTACAATGAGCAGTTCTTC. The encoded protein is CASASGGDLYNEQFF.

This clonotype was recorded a few times. This rearrangement joins TRBV7-8 to TRBJ2-3; D not certain. The CDR3 loop spans 14 amino acids. Trimming stripped 0 bases from V and 2 bases from J, with 6 bases between. Germline-derived CDR1 and CDR2 are SGHVS and FQNEAQ. DNA of the CDR3: TGTGCCAGCAGCTTAGCGACGTACACAGATACGCAGTATTTT. Encoded protein: CASSLATYTDTQYF.

This clonotype was seen more than once but under ten times. The chain couples TRBV7-9 to TRBJ1-2; a weak D match, TRBD1 (6 bases). CDR3 length: 19 residues. V was shortened by 8 bases and J by 5 bases, with 33 bases between the two germline ends. Germline CDR1 reads SEHNR; CDR2 reads FQNEAQ (reference sequence). The CDR3 nucleotides read TGTGCCAGCGAGGGGGGACCTGCGACCACACCTGACGGGGGTTATGGCTACACCTTC. Protein: CASEGGPATTPDGGYGYTF.

This clonotype was seen only a few times. The J gene is TRBJ2-1, the V gene TRBV7-6; no clear D gene. V gave up 4 bases and J gave up 8 bases, with 12 bases separating them. Germline lookup yields CDR1 SGHVS and CDR2 FNYEAQ. The CDR3 covers 13 residues. In DNA form, the CDR3 reads TGTGCCAGCAGCTCATCGCCCGTGGATGAGCAGTTCTTC. This encodes CASSSSPVDEQFF.

Only a few counts were recorded for this clonotype. V usage is TRBV7-9 and J usage is TRBJ2-1; 7 nucleotides match TRBD2. The CDR3 consists of 14 residues. Germline lookup yields CDR1 SEHNR and CDR2 FQNEAQ (reference sequence). Trimming at V came to 4 bases and at J to 2 bases, leaving 2 bases not matched to a gene. Written as DNA, the CDR3 is TGTGCCAGCAGCTCGGGGGGAACCTACAATGAGCAGTTCTTC. This sequence encodes CASSSGGTYNEQFF.

The chain links TRBV15 to TRBJ2-7, with D perhaps matching TRBD1 (5 bases). Germline V lookup: CDR1 LNHNV, CDR2 YYDKDF (reference sequence). The CDR3 runs 14 residues. V lost 3 bases and J lost 4, with 13 bases in between. The CDR3 here is CATSRRTPGYEQYF. The DNA for the CDR3 is TGTGCCACCAGCAGGAGAACACCAGGGTACGAGCAGTACTTC.

Only a few counts were recorded for this clonotype. The chain has TRBV6-2 or TRBV6-3 and TRBJ2-5, with D perhaps TRBD1 (6 bases). The CDR3 extends over 14 amino acids. V was shortened by 6 bases and J by 2 bases, with 13 bases between the two germline ends. CDR1 and CDR2 from the germline V gene are MNHEY and SVGEGT. This CDR3 reads CASRTRTVQETQYF. The CDR3 region has the DNA TGTGCCAGCAGGACCCGGACAGTACAAGAGACCCAGTACTTC.

This clonotype appeared many times. The chain joins TRBV27 to TRBJ2-7, with D perhaps TRBD2 (5 bases). V was trimmed by 9 bases and J by 0 bases, leaving 12 bases between them. CDR3 size: 13 residues. CDR1 is MNHEY and CDR2 is SMNVEV in the germline V gene (reference sequence). The CDR3 DNA sequence: TGTGCCAGTTCGGACGGAGGCTCCTACGAGCAGTACTTC. As protein: CASSDGGSYEQYF.

The chain combines TRBV29-1 with TRBJ2-3, with D uncertain. Germline V gene sequence: CDR1 SQVTM, CDR2 ANQGSEA. Trimming pared 2 bases from V and 3 bases from J, leaving 6 bases between. The CDR3 extends over 12 amino acids. The CDR3 sequence: CSVELGTDTQYF. The CDR3 coding sequence is TGCAGCGTTGAACTTGGGACAGATACGCAGTATTTT.

This clonotype occurred many times. V and J are TRBV18 and TRBJ2-5; TRBD2 matches at 13 bases. V was clipped by 3 bases and J by 4 bases; unmatched bases: 11. Germline V gene sequence: CDR1 KGHSH, CDR2 LQKENI. This CDR3 comprises 18 residues. The CDR3 DNA reads as TGTGCCAGCTCACCGCCAGGACTAGCGGGGGACAGTCTAGAGACCCAGTACTTC. It encodes CASSPPGLAGDSLETQYF.